This T cell receptor beta chain stems from a study of blood T cell repertoires in COVID-19. In the study overall: Samples of COVID-19 (acute and convalescent) were obtained from the United States, Italy and Spain.

The CDR3 covers 15 residues. Trimming took 7 bases from V and 4 from J; bases not matched to a gene: 5. CDR1 and CDR2 from the germline V gene are MNHEY and SVGAGI. Per the original data handling: By means of reference gene primer amplification, nucleated cell counts were estimated. Repertoires were generated with immunoSEQ multiplex PCR, while TCRdb's copy carries only in-frame clones and drops some. V, J and clone size were drawn from that table, and D and trimming were deduced from the DNA. The table lists over 300,000 clones, around 89% of them singletons. Sequencing input: peripheral blood. The rearrangement joins TRBV6-5 to TRBJ2-1; 12 bases align to TRBD2. The source of this sequence is a man aged 18 to 30 with active or convalescent COVID-19. CDR3 nucleotides: TGTGCCAGCATCTCGACTAGCGGGAGTTACAATGAGCAGTTCTTC. Its translation is CASISTSGSYNEQFF.